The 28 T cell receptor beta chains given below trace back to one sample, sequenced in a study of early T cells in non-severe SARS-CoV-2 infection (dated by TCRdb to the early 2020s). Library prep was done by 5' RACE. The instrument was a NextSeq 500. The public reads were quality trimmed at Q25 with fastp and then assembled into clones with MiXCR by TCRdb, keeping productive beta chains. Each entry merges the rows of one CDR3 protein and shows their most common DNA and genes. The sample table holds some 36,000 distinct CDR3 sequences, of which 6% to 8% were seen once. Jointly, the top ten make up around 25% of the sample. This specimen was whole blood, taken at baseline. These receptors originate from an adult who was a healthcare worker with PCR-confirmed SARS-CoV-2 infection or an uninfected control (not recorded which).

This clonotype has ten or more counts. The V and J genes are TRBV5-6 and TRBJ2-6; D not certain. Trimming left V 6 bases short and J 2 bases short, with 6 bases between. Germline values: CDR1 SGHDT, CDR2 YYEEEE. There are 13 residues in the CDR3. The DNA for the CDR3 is TGTGCCAGCAATACTCCTGGGGCCAACGTCCTGACTTTC. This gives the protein CASNTPGANVLTF.

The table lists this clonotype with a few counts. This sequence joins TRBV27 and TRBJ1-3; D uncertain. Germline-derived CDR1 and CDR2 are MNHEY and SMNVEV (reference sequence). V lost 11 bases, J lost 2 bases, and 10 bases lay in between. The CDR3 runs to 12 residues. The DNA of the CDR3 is TGTGCCCTTCGGGGAGCTGGAAACACCATATATTTT. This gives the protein CALRGAGNTIYF.

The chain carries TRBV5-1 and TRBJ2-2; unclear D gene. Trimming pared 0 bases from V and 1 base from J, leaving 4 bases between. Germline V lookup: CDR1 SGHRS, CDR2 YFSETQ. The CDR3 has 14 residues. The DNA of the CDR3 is TGCGCCAGCAGCTTGGTCCAGAACACCGGGGAGCTGTTTTTT. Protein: CASSLVQNTGELFF. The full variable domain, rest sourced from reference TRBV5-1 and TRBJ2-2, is KAGVTQTPRYLIKTRGQQVTLSCSPISGHRSVSWYQQTPGQGLQFLFEYFSETQRNKGNFPGRFSGRQFSNSRSEMNVSTLELGDSALYLCASSLVQNTGELFFGEGSRLTVL.

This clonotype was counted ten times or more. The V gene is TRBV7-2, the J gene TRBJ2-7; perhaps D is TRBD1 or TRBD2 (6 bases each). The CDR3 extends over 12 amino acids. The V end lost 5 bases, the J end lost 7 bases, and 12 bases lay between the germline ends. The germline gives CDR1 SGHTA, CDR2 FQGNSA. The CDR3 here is CASSRGEREQYF. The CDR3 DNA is TGTGCCAGCAGCAGGGGGGAACGAGAGCAGTACTTC.

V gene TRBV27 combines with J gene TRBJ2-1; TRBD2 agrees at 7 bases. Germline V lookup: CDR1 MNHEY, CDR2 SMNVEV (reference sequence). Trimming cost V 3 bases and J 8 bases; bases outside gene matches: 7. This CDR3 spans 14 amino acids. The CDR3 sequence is CASSLFRGRDEQFF. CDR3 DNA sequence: TGTGCCAGCAGTTTGTTCAGAGGGAGGGATGAGCAGTTCTTC.

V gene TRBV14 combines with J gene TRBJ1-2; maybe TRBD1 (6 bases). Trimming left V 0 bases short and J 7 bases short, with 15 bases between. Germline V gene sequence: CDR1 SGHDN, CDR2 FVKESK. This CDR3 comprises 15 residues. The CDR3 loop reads CASSQDRTGTLGYTF. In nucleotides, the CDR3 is TGTGCCAGCAGCCAAGATCGTACAGGGACCCTTGGCTACACCTTC.

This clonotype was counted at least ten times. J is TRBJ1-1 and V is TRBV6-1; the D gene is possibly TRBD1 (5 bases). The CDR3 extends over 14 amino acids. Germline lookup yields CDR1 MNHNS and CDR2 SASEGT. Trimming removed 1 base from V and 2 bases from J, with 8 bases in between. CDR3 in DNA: TGTGCCAGCAGTGAAGGTGGGGGTAACACTGAAGCTTTCTTT. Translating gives CASSEGGGNTEAFF.

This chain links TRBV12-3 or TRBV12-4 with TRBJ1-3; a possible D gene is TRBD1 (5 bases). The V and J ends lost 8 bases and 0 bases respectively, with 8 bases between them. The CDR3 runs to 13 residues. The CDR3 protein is CASGTFSGNTIYF. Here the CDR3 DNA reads TGTGCCAGCGGGACGTTCTCTGGAAACACCATATATTTT.

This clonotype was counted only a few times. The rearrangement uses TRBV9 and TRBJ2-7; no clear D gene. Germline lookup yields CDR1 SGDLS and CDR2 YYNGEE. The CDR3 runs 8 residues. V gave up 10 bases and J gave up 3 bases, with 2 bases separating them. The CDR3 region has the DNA TGTGCCTGCTACGAGCAGTACTTC. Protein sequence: CACYEQYF.

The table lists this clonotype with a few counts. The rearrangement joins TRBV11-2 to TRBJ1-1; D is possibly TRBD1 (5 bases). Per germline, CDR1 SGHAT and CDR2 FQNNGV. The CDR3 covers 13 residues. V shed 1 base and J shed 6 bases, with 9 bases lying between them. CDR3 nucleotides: TGTGCCAGCAGCTTAGTCGCGGGGGCTGAAGCTTTCTTT. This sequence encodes CASSLVAGAEAFF.

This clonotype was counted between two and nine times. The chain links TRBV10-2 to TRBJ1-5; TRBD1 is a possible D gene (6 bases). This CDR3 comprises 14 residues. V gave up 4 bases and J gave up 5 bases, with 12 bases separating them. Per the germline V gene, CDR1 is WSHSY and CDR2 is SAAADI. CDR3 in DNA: TGCGCCAGCAGTGCGGAACAGGGATATCAGCCCCAGCATTTT. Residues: CASSAEQGYQPQHF.

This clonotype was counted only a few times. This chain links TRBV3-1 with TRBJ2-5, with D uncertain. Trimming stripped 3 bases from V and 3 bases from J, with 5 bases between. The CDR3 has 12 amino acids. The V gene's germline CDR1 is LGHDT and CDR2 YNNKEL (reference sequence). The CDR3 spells CASSHDEETQYF. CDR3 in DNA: TGTGCCAGCAGCCATGATGAAGAGACCCAGTACTTC.

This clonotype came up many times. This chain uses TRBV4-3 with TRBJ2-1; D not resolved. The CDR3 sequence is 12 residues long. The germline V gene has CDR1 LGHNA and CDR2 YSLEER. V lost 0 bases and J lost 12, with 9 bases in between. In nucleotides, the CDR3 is TGCGCCAGCAGCCAAGATTCGGGTCGGCAGTTCTTC. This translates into CASSQDSGRQFF.

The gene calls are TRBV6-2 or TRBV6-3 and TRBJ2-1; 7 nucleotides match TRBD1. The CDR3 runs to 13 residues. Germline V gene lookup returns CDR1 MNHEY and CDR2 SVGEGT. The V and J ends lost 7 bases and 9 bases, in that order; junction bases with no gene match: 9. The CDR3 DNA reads TGTGCCAGCACGAGGGGGCGCGAGGGTGAGCAGTTCTTC. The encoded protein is CASTRGREGEQFF.

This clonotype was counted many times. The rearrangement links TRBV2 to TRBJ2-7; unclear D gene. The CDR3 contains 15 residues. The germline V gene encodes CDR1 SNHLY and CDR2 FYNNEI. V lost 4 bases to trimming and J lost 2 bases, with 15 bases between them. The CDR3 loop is CASSARDALTYEQYF. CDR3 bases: TGTGCCAGCAGTGCCCGAGACGCACTAACCTACGAGCAGTACTTC.

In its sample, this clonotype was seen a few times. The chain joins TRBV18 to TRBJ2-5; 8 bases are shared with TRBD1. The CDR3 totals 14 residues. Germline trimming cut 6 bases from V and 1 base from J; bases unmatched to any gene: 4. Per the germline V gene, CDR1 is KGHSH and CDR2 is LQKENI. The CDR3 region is CASSYGTGQETQYF. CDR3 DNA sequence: TGTGCCAGCTCTTACGGGACAGGCCAAGAGACCCAGTACTTC.

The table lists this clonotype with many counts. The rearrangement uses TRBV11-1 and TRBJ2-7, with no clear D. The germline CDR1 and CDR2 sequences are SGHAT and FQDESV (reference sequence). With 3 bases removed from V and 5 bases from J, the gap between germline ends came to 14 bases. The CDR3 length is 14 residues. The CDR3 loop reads CASSFSHTVNEQYF. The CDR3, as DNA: TGTGCCAGCAGCTTTAGTCATACCGTCAACGAGCAGTACTTC.

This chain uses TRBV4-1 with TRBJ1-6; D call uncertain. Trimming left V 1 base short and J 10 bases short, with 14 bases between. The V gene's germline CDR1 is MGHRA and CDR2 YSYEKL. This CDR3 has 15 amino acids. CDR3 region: CASSQVARVRSPLHF. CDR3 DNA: TGCGCCAGCAGCCAAGTGGCTAGGGTGAGATCACCCCTCCACTTT.

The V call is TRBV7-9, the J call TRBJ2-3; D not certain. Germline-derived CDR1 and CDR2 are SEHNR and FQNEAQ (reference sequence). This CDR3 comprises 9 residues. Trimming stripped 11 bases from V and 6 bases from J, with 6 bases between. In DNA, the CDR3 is TGTGCCGCCGGCGATACGCAGTATTTT. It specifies CAAGDTQYF.

CDR3 residues: CASSLRESTDTQYF. CDR3 in DNA: TGTGCCAGCAGCTTACGGGAAAGCACAGATACGCAGTATTTT. The chain carries TRBV7-3 and TRBJ2-3; possible D gene TRBD2, 5 bases. The germline gives CDR1 SGHTA, CDR2 FQGTGA. The CDR3 covers 14 residues. V lost 2 bases, J lost 0 bases, and 6 bases lay in between.

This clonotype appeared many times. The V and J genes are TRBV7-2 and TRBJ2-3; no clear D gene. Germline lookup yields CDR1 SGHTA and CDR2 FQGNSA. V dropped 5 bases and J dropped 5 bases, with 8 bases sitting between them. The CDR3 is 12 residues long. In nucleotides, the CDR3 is TGTGCCAGCAGCCCCTCACGAGATACGCAGTATTTT. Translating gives CASSPSRDTQYF. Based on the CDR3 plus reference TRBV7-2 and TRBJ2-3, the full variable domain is GAGVSQSPSNKVTEKGKDVELRCDPISGHTALYWYRQSLGQGLEFLIYFQGNSAPDKSGLPSDRFSAERTGGSVSTLTIQRTQQEDSAVYLCASSPSRDTQYFGPGTRLTVL.

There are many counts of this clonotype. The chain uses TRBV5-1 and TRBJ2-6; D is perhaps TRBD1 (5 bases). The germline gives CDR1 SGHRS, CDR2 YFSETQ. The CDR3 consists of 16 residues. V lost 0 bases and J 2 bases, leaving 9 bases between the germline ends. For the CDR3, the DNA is TGCGCCAGCAGCTTGGGCCAGGGCGCTGGGGCCAACGTCCTGACTTTC. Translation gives CASSLGQGAGANVLTF.

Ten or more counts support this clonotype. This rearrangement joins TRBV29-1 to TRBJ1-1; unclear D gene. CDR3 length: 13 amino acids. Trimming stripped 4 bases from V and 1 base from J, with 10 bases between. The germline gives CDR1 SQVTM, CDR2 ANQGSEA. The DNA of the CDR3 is TGCAGCGTTGGGGTCGGGGAGAACACTGAAGCTTTCTTT. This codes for CSVGVGENTEAFF. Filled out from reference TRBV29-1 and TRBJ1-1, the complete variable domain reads SAVISQKPSRDICQRGTSLTIQCQVDSQVTMMFWYRQQPGQSLTLIATANQGSEATYESGFVIDKFPISRPNLTFSTLTVSNMSPEDSSIYLCSVGVGENTEAFFGQGTRLTVV.

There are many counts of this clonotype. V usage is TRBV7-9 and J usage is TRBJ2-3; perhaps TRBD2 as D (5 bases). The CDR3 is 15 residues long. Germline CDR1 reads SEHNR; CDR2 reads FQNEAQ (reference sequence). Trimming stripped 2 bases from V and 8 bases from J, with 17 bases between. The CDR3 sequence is CASSLSGRAKGTQYF. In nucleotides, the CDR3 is TGTGCCAGCAGCTTATCCGGGCGGGCGAAGGGTACGCAGTATTTT. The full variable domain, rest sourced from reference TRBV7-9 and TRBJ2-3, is DTGVSQNPRHKITKRGQNVTFRCDPISEHNRLYWYRQTLGQGPEFLTYFQNEAQLEKSRLLSDRFSAERPKGSFSTLEIQRTEQGDSAMYLCASSLSGRAKGTQYFGPGTRLTVL.

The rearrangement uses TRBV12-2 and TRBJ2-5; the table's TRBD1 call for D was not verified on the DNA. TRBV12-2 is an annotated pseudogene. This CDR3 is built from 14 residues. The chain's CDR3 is CASWGTVIQETQYF. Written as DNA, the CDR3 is TGTGCAAGTTGGGGCACTGTTATACAAGAGACCCAGTACTTC.

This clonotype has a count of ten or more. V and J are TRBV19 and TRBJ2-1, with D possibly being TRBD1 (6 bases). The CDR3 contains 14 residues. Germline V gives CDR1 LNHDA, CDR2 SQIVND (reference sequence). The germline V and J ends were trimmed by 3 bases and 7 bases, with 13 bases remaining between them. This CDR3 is CASSMQGPRNEQFF. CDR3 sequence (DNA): TGTGCCAGTAGTATGCAGGGGCCGCGGAATGAGCAGTTCTTC.

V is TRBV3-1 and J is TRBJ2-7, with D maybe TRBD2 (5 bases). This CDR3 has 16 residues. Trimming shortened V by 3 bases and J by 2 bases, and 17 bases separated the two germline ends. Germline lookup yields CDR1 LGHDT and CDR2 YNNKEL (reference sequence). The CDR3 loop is CASSHSRWRAAYEQYF. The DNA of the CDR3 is TGTGCCAGCAGCCATTCCCGCTGGCGGGCGGCCTACGAGCAGTACTTC.

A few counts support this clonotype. This chain's CDR3 is CASSQEQSYNEQFF. The CDR3 DNA follows: TGTGCCAGCAGCCAAGAACAGTCCTACAATGAGCAGTTCTTC. V gene TRBV4-2 combines with J gene TRBJ2-1; D is uncertain. V shed 0 bases and J shed 1 base, with 4 bases lying between them. The germline CDR1 and CDR2 sequences are LGHNA and YNFKEQ. The CDR3 contains 14 residues.